This T cell receptor (beta chain) was sequenced during a study of tumor-infiltrating lymphocytes in primary liver carcinoma. Points on this clonotype: In this CDR3 the conserved last residue, phenylalanine or tryptophan, is missing, so a read error is likely.

The researchers produced TCR beta cDNA from roughly 500 ng total RNA with a constant-region primer. Investigators got TCR beta libraries out of three nested multiplex PCR rounds, done with slightly modified ARM-PCR. One entry per CDR3 protein results from TCRdb running MiXCR on the multiplex PCR reads. The profile shows about 130,000 distinct CDR3 sequences, 55% to 75% of them singletons. Total RNA and DNA came together from 20-30 mg of bulk tissue without cell sorting. Sequenced: liver tumor tissue from sampling region 3. The subset was: tumor region T3, left-lateral pole. This receptor was identified in a woman aged 55-69 years with primary liver carcinoma and hepatitis B virus infection.

As DNA, the CDR3 is TGTGCCAGCAGCGTTTGGGACAGCGGTTCCTACGAGCAGTACTAC. Amino acids: CASSVWDSGSYEQYY. This chain joins TRBV11-3 and TRBJ2-7; 7 positions agree with TRBD1. Germline V gene sequence: CDR1 SGHNT, CDR2 YENEEA. The V gene end was trimmed by 5 bases and the J gene end by 1 base; junction bases not matched to a gene: 8. This CDR3 contains 15 residues.